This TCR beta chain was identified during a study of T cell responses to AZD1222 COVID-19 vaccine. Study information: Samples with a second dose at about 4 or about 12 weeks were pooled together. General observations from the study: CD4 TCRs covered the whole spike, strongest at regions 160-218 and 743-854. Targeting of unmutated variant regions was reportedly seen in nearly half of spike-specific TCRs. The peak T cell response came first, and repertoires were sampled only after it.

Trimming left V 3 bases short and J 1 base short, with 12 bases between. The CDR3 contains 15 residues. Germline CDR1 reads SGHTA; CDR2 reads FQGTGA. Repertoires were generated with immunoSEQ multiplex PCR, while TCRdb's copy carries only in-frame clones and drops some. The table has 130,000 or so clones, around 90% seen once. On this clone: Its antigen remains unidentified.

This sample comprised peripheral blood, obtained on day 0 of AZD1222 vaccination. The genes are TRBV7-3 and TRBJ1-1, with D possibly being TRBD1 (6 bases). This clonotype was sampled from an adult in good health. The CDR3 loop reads CASSLTGRGNTEAFF. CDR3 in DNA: TGTGCCAGCAGCTTGACAGGTCGGGGGAACACTGAAGCTTTCTTT.